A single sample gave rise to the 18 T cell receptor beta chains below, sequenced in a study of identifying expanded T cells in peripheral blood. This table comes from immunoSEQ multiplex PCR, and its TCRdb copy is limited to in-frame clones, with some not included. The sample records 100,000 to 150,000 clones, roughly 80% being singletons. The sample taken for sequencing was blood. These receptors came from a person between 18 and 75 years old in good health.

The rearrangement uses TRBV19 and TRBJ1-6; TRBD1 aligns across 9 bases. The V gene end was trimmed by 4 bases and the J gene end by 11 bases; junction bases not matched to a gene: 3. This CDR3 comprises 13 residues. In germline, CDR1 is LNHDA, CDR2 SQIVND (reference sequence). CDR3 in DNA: TGTGCCAGTAGTAGGACAGGGGTTACACCCCTCCACTTT. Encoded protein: CASSRTGVTPLHF. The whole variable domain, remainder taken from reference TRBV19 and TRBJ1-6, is DGGITQSPKYLFRKEGQNVTLSCEQNLNHDAMYWYRQDPGQGLRLIYYSQIVNDFQKGDIAEGYSVSREKKESFPLTVTSAQKNPTAFYLCASSRTGVTPLHFGNGTRLTVT.

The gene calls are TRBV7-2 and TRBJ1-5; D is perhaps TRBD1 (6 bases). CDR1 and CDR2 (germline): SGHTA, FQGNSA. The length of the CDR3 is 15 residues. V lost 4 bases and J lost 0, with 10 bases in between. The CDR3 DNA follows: TGTGCCAGCAGCTCCTGGGGGGCTAGCAATCAGCCCCAGCATTTT. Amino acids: CASSSWGASNQPQHF.

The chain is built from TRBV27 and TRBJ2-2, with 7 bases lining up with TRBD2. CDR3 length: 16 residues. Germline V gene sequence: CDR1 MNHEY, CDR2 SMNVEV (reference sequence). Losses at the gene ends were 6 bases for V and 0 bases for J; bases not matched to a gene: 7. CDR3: CASRYWGGTNTGELFF. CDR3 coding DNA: TGTGCCAGCAGATATTGGGGAGGGACGAACACCGGGGAGCTGTTTTTT.

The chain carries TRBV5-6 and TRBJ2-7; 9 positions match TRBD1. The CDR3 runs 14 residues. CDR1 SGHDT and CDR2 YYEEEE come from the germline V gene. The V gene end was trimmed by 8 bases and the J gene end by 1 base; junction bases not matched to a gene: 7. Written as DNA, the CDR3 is TGTGCCAGTCTACGGACAGGGGCTTCCTACGAGCAGTACTTC. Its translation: CASLRTGASYEQYF.

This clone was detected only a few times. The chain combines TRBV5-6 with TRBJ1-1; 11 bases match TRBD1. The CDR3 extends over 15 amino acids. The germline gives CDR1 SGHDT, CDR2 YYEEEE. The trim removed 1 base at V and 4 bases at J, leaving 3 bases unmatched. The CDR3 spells CASSLLGTGGTEAFF. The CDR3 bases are TGTGCCAGCAGCTTGCTTGGGACAGGGGGCACTGAAGCTTTCTTT.

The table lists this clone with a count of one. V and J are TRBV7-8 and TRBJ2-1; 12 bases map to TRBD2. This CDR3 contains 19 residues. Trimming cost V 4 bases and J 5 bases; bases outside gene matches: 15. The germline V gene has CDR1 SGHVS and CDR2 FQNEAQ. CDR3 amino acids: CASSSGPPSSGGDNNEQFF. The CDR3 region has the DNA TGTGCCAGCAGCTCTGGGCCACCATCTAGCGGGGGGGATAACAATGAGCAGTTCTTC.

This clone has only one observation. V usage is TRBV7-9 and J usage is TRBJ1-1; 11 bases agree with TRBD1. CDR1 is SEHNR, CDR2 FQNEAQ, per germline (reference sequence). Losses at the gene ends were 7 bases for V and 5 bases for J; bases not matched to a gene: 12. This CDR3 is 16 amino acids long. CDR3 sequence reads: CASTRTGGGVGTEAFF. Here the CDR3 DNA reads TGTGCCAGCACTAGGACAGGGGGCGGGGTTGGGACTGAAGCTTTCTTT. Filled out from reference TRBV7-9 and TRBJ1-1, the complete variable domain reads DTGVSQNPRHKITKRGQNVTFRCDPISEHNRLYWYRQTLGQGPEFLTYFQNEAQLEKSRLLSDRFSAERPKGSFSTLEIQRTEQGDSAMYLCASTRTGGGVGTEAFFGQGTRLTVV.

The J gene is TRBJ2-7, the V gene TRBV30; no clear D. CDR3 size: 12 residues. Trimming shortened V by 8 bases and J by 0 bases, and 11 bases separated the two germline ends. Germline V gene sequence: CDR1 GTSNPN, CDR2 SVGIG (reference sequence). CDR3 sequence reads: CALGRPSYEQYF. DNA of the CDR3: TGTGCCCTAGGACGGCCCTCCTACGAGCAGTACTTC.

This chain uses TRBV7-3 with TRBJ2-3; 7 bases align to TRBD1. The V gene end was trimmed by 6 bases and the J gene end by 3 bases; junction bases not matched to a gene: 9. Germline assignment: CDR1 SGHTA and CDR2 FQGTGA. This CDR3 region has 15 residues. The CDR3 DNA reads TGTGCCAGCAGTCGACAGGGCTCAGGTACAGATACGCAGTATTTT. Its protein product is CASSRQGSGTDTQYF.

CDR3 sequence: CASSPAPEAKNIQYF. CDR3 coding DNA: TGTGCCAGCTCACCCGCCCCCGAGGCCAAAAACATTCAGTACTTC. This chain joins TRBV18 and TRBJ2-4; no firm D call. Per the germline V gene, CDR1 is KGHSH and CDR2 is LQKENI. CDR3 length: 15 residues. Trimming left V 3 bases short and J 1 base short, with 10 bases between. Looking up the rest from reference TRBV18 and TRBJ2-4 gives the full variable domain: NAGVMQNPRHLVRRRGQEARLRCSPMKGHSHVYWYRQLPEEGLKFMVYLQKENIIDESGMPKERFSAEFPKEGPSILRIQQVVRGDSAAYFCASSPAPEAKNIQYFGAGTRLSVL.

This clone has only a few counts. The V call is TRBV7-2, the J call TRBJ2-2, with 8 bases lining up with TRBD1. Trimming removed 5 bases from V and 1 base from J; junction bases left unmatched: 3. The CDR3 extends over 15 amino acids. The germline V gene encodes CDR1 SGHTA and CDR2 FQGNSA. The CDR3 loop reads CASSHGQGNTGELFF. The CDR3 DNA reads TGTGCCAGCAGCCACGGACAGGGGAACACCGGGGAGCTGTTTTTT.

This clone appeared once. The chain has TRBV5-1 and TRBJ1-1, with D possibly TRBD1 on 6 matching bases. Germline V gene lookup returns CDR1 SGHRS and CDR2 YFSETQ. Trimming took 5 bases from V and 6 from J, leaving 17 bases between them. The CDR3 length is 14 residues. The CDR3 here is CASSRRGITAEAFF. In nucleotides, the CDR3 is TGCGCCAGCAGTCGCAGGGGAATCACCGCTGAAGCTTTCTTT.

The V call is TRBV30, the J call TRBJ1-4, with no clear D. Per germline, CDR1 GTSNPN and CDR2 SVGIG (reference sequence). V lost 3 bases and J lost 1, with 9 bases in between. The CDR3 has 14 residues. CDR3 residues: CAWRGKGTNEKLFF. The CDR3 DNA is TGTGCCTGGAGAGGAAAGGGAACTAATGAAAAACTGTTTTTT. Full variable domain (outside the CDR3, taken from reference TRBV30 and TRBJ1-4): SQTIHQWPATLVQPVGSPLSLECTVEGTSNPNLYWYRQAAGRGLQLLFYSVGIGQISSEVPQNLSASRPQDRQFILSSKKLLLSDSGFYLCAWRGKGTNEKLFFGSGTQLSVL.

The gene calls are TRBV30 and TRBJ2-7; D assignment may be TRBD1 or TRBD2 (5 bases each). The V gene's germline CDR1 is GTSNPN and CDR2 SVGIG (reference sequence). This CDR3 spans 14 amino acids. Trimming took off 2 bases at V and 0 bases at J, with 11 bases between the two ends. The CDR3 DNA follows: TGTGCCTGGAGTTTTGCAGGGAGCTCCTACGAGCAGTACTTC. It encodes CAWSFAGSSYEQYF.

The CDR3 reads CASSYGDSRSYNEQFF. The CDR3 DNA follows: TGTGCCAGCAGTTACGGGGACAGTCGCTCCTACAATGAGCAGTTCTTC. The chain is built from TRBV6-5 and TRBJ2-1; 7 bases line up with TRBD1. Germline values: CDR1 MNHEY, CDR2 SVGAGI. V gave up 2 bases and J gave up 0 bases; unmatched junction bases: 4. The CDR3 is made up of 16 amino acids.

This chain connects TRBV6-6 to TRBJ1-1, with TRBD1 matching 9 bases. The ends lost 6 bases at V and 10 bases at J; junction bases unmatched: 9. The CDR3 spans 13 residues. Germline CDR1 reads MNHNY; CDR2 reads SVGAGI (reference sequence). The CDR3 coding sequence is TGTGCCAGCAGCACAGGACAGGGGCTAGTAGCTTTCTTT. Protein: CASSTGQGLVAFF.

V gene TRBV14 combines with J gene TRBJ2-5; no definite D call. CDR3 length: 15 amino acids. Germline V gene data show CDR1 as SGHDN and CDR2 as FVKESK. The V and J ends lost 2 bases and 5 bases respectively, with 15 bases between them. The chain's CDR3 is CASSQSISLGETQYF. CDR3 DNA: TGTGCCAGCAGCCAATCCATTTCGCTGGGTGAGACCCAGTACTTC.

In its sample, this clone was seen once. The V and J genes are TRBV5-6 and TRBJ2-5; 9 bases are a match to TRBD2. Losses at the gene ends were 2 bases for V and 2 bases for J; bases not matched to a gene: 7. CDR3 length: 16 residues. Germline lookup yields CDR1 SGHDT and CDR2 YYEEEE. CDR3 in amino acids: CASSLERGAMQETQYF. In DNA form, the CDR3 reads TGTGCCAGCAGCTTAGAGCGGGGGGCGATGCAAGAGACCCAGTACTTC.